A selection of T cell receptor beta chains follows, all from one sample in a study of CXCR3-negative and CXCR3-positive naive CD8 T cells. TCRdb re-called the 5' RACE reads; every CDR3 protein appears as one record, without DNA. The sample table sets out approximately 140,000 distinct CDR3 sequences. Input material: naive CXCR3+ CD8+ T cells from blood. All receptors derive from a human donor in good health. Some clones in this sample may be carry-over from other donors' samples. The CDR3 runs from the conserved cysteine through the conserved F or W. Each record gives: V gene, J gene, CDR3 protein.

v_call: TRBV7-2; j_call: TRBJ2-1; cdr3_aa: CASSLGPGTSINEQFF
v_call: TRBV5-6; j_call: TRBJ2-7; cdr3_aa: CASSNQPSYEQYF
v_call: TRBV29-1; j_call: TRBJ1-5; cdr3_aa: CSVDPGDSNQPQHF
v_call: TRBV9; j_call: TRBJ2-1; cdr3_aa: CASSDGAGASYNEQFF
v_call: TRBV12-3/TRBV12-4; j_call: TRBJ1-2; cdr3_aa: CASSFYRTGDYGYTF
v_call: TRBV6-2/TRBV6-3; j_call: TRBJ2-7; cdr3_aa: CASSYSTSAHEQYF
v_call: TRBV9; j_call: TRBJ1-2; cdr3_aa: CASSYQQGVNYGYTF
v_call: TRBV12-3/TRBV12-4; j_call: TRBJ1-1; cdr3_aa: CASSPRQGGSRTEAFF
v_call: TRBV7-9; j_call: TRBJ2-2; cdr3_aa: CASSLAGITGELFF
v_call: TRBV20-1; j_call: TRBJ2-7; cdr3_aa: CSAPPVTGSYEQYF
v_call: TRBV5-4; j_call: TRBJ2-7; cdr3_aa: CASSLGTGDEQYF
v_call: TRBV6-5; j_call: TRBJ2-1; cdr3_aa: CASSPPGQGYNEQFF
v_call: TRBV5-4; j_call: TRBJ2-1; cdr3_aa: CASSLDFNEQFF
v_call: TRBV2; j_call: TRBJ2-2; cdr3_aa: CASSLSEGGTGELFF
v_call: TRBV12-3/TRBV12-4; j_call: TRBJ2-6; cdr3_aa: CASSVRLDRGTGANVLTF
v_call: TRBV7-8; j_call: TRBJ2-5; cdr3_aa: CASSLGTGVETQYF
v_call: TRBV23-1; j_call: TRBJ2-7; cdr3_aa: CASSARGRVPYEQYF
v_call: TRBV7-3; j_call: TRBJ2-5; cdr3_aa: CASSPLGGRETQYF
v_call: TRBV28; j_call: TRBJ1-1; cdr3_aa: CASSLFGENTEAFF
v_call: TRBV12-3/TRBV12-4; j_call: TRBJ1-1; cdr3_aa: CASSPEFGNTEAFF
v_call: TRBV20-1; j_call: TRBJ2-3; cdr3_aa: CSARTGVPDTQYF
v_call: TRBV10-3; j_call: TRBJ2-3; cdr3_aa: CAIKDRLTDTQYF
v_call: TRBV7-2; j_call: TRBJ2-7; cdr3_aa: CASSLEGGGSYEQYF
v_call: TRBV7-9; j_call: TRBJ1-1; cdr3_aa: CASSPSGHTEAFF
v_call: TRBV28; j_call: TRBJ2-7; cdr3_aa: CASSLGGRHEQYF
v_call: TRBV14; j_call: TRBJ2-1; cdr3_aa: CASSQALNEQFF
v_call: TRBV6-5; j_call: TRBJ2-1; cdr3_aa: CASSYFSSRQNEQFF
v_call: TRBV20-1; j_call: TRBJ2-7; cdr3_aa: CSARPMTSGYEQYF
v_call: TRBV7-3; j_call: TRBJ2-1; cdr3_aa: CASSLTVPPGGGYNEQFF
v_call: TRBV7-9; j_call: TRBJ2-7; cdr3_aa: CASSGDSNRFYEQYF
v_call: TRBV6-1; j_call: TRBJ1-5; cdr3_aa: CASRPPADSNQPQHF
v_call: TRBV7-9; j_call: TRBJ2-7; cdr3_aa: CASSRGDSEQYF
v_call: TRBV6-2/TRBV6-3; j_call: TRBJ1-5; cdr3_aa: CASSYSYHQPQHF
v_call: TRBV5-1; j_call: TRBJ2-7; cdr3_aa: CASSFGTEGLYEQYF
v_call: TRBV6-5; j_call: TRBJ2-7; cdr3_aa: CASSYGASGTDYEQYF
v_call: TRBV11-1; j_call: TRBJ2-1; cdr3_aa: CASSAQLAGGFYNEQFF
v_call: TRBV12-3/TRBV12-4; j_call: TRBJ2-5; cdr3_aa: CASSPDREKETQYF
v_call: TRBV21-1; j_call: TRBJ1-1; cdr3_aa: CASSKPSRVAEAFF
v_call: TRBV20-1; j_call: TRBJ2-7; cdr3_aa: CSARDPGTSGSHEQYF
v_call: TRBV20-1; j_call: TRBJ1-1; cdr3_aa: CSARGGSGTEAFF
v_call: TRBV6-5; j_call: TRBJ2-1; cdr3_aa: CASSLSGQPTSYNEQFF
v_call: TRBV9; j_call: TRBJ1-6; cdr3_aa: CASSLTGNYNSPLHF
v_call: TRBV29-1; j_call: TRBJ1-2; cdr3_aa: CSVVPNSGHLWGGYTF
v_call: TRBV12-5; j_call: TRBJ1-5; cdr3_aa: CASGYGGGGQPQHF
v_call: TRBV6-6; j_call: TRBJ1-2; cdr3_aa: CASRTGGNYGYTF
v_call: TRBV29-1; j_call: TRBJ2-5; cdr3_aa: CSGLAGAKETQYF
v_call: TRBV15; j_call: TRBJ2-1; cdr3_aa: CATSPGGRAVNEQFF
v_call: TRBV20-1; j_call: TRBJ2-7; cdr3_aa: CSAFPGTGVHEQYF